The 30 T cell receptor beta chains in this list originate from one sample, sequenced in a study of spatial heterogeneity in lung cancer. TCRdb reanalysed the 5' RACE reads using MiXCR and keeps one entry per CDR3 protein. The table lists fewer than 13,000 distinct CDR3 sequences, more than 9.5% of them singletons, with 30% to 45% in the top ten. The sample's time point: sample taken at primary tumor resection. These receptors' targets are unknown. Study-wide results and limits: Tumors with more nonsynonymous mutations had more expanded intratumoral alpha and beta TCRs.

The sample here was lung tumor tissue, taken at surgery. Every receptor here comes from a male donor with early-stage non-small cell lung cancer.

This chain connects TRBV11-2 to TRBJ1-1; TRBD1 matches 11 bases. V lost 1 base to trimming and J lost 4 bases; unmatched junction nucleotides: 11. Germline values: CDR1 SGHAT, CDR2 FQNNGV. The CDR3 length is 18 residues. The chain's CDR3 is CASSLGDRGAWRTTEAFF. The DNA of the CDR3 is TGTGCCAGCAGCTTAGGGGACAGGGGGGCTTGGAGGACCACTGAAGCTTTCTTT.

This clonotype was detected a few times. This chain links TRBV5-5 with TRBJ2-7, with 10 bases matching TRBD1. Germline assignment: CDR1 SGHKS and CDR2 YYEKEE (reference sequence). The CDR3 is made up of 14 amino acids. With 4 bases clipped from V and 4 bases from J, the junction kept 5 bases outside the gene matches. In nucleotides, the CDR3 is TGTGCCAGCAGCGCCGGGGGACAGGGGTACGAGCAGTACTTC. Translation: CASSAGGQGYEQYF.

The rearrangement links TRBV7-6 to TRBJ2-5; 10 bases fit TRBD2. Germline trimming cut 3 bases from V and 5 bases from J; bases unmatched to any gene: 9. The CDR3 extends over 16 amino acids. Germline CDR1 SGHVS, CDR2 FNYEAQ. Here the CDR3 DNA reads TGTGCCAGCAGCTTTAGCGGGGGGCCCGTTGGGGAGACCCAGTACTTC. Its protein product is CASSFSGGPVGETQYF.

The chain couples TRBV20-1 to TRBJ1-6; D is perhaps TRBD1 (6 bases). Between the trimmed V and J ends, which lost 3 bases and 1 base, there was a span of 13 bases. This CDR3 has 16 residues. Germline CDR1 reads DFQATT; CDR2 reads SNEGSKA (reference sequence). CDR3 in DNA: TGCAGTGCTAGGGCGTCAGGGGAATCCTATAATTCACCCCTCCACTTT. This translates into CSARASGESYNSPLHF.

This clonotype was counted only a few times. The genes are TRBV20-1 and TRBJ2-7; maybe TRBD1 (5 bases). Germline V gives CDR1 DFQATT, CDR2 SNEGSKA (reference sequence). The CDR3 length is 13 residues. Trimming stripped 3 bases from V and 5 bases from J, with 14 bases between. This chain's CDR3 is CSARRPGSDEQYF. In DNA form, the CDR3 reads TGCAGTGCTAGGCGTCCAGGGTCCGACGAGCAGTACTTC.

This clonotype is labeled as medium-sized (0.01 to 0.1%). The chain joins TRBV29-1 to TRBJ2-3; D is unresolved. Germline CDR1 reads SQVTM; CDR2 reads ANQGSEA. The ends were cut back, 6 bases at V and 2 bases at J, with 12 bases in the middle. This CDR3 spans 13 amino acids. The DNA of the CDR3 is TGCAGCGTGGTACCACGACCCACAGATACGCAGTATTTT. It yields the protein CSVVPRPTDTQYF.

This sequence joins TRBV25-1 and TRBJ1-2; maybe TRBD1 (6 bases). In germline, CDR1 is MGHDK, CDR2 SYGVNS. The V and J ends lost 5 bases and 5 bases respectively, with 15 bases between them. The CDR3 covers 14 residues. The chain's CDR3 is CASSPSLTGYGYTF. Here the CDR3 DNA reads TGTGCCAGCAGTCCCTCCTTGACAGGTTATGGCTACACCTTC.

A few counts support this clonotype. One end of the junction fails to match germline, which may point to a read error. The chain employs TRBV7-2 and TRBJ2-1, with TRBD2 matching 13 bases. The germline V gene has CDR1 SGHTA and CDR2 FQGNSA. There are 13 residues in the CDR3. CDR3 DNA sequence: TGTGCCAGCAGCCCGAGGACTAGCGGGGGAGGGGTCTTC. The encoded protein is CASSPRTSGGGVF.

This clonotype was recorded many times. The chain recombines TRBV29-1 with TRBJ2-2, with D perhaps matching TRBD1 or TRBD2 (5 bases each). Germline V lookup: CDR1 SQVTM, CDR2 ANQGSEA. The ends were cut back, 3 bases at V and 0 bases at J, with 8 bases in the middle. This CDR3 has 14 amino acids. The CDR3 bases are TGCAGCGTTGAGGGGGTTACGAACACCGGGGAGCTGTTTTTT. It encodes CSVEGVTNTGELFF.

There are many counts of this clonotype. This chain connects TRBV13 to TRBJ2-5, with TRBD2 matching over 7 bases. Trimming cost V 5 bases and J 5 bases; bases outside gene matches: 5. This CDR3 is built from 13 residues. Germline V lookup: CDR1 PRHDT, CDR2 FYEKMQ (reference sequence). The CDR3 DNA reads as TGTGCCAGCAGCCCGACTAGCTGGGAGACCCAGTACTTC. It encodes CASSPTSWETQYF. The whole variable domain, remainder taken from reference TRBV13 and TRBJ2-5, is AAGVIQSPRHLIKEKRETATLKCYPIPRHDTVYWYQQGPGQDPQFLISFYEKMQSDKGSIPDRFSAQQFSDYHSELNMSSLELGDSALYFCASSPTSWETQYFGPGTRLLVL.

The table lists this clonotype with many counts. CDR3 in amino acids: CASSLRGLITEAFF. The CDR3 DNA reads TGTGCCAGCAGCCTCAGGGGGCTGATCACTGAAGCTTTCTTT. The chain employs TRBV11-2 and TRBJ1-1; 8 nucleotides match TRBD1. Germline CDR1 is SGHAT and CDR2 is FQNNGV. Trimming cost V 5 bases and J 4 bases; bases outside gene matches: 6. The CDR3 is 14 residues long.

This clonotype has ten or more counts. The rearrangement links TRBV7-7 to TRBJ1-1, with unresolved D. Germline CDR1 is SSHAT and CDR2 is FNYEAQ (reference sequence). Trimming removed 5 bases at V and 4 bases at J, with 11 bases between. This CDR3 contains 13 residues. As DNA, the CDR3 is TGTGCCAGCAGCCCATCGGAGGGCACTGAAGCTTTCTTT. Protein product: CASSPSEGTEAFF.

This clonotype was detected many times. V is TRBV30 and J is TRBJ1-5, with D possibly matching TRBD1 (5 bases). The CDR3 contains 13 residues. Germline loops: CDR1 GTSNPN, CDR2 SVGIG (reference sequence). Trimming pared 2 bases from V and 3 bases from J, leaving 8 bases between. DNA of the CDR3: TGTGCCTGGAGTCCTGGGGCCAATCAGCCCCAGCATTTT. Amino acid sequence: CAWSPGANQPQHF.

This clonotype has ten or more counts. The chain carries TRBV5-4 and TRBJ2-5; 9 nucleotides align to TRBD2. The J segment lost 5 bases and the V segment lost 2 bases, leaving 13 bases of the junction unmatched. This CDR3 has 17 amino acids. Per germline, CDR1 SGHNT and CDR2 YYREEE (reference sequence). CDR3 sequence (DNA): TGTGCCAGCAGCTTAGGCGGGGGGGAGATTTTTCTGGAGACCCAGTACTTC. Translated: CASSLGGGEIFLETQYF.

This clonotype was observed a few times. This rearrangement joins TRBV7-2 to TRBJ2-7; D might be TRBD1 (6 bases). The CDR3 contains 15 residues. Germline V CDR1 and CDR2: SGHTA, FQGNSA. V was cut by 5 bases and J by 6 bases, with 20 bases left in between. Written as DNA, the CDR3 is TGTGCCAGCAGCCCTCGGCCCACCGCAGGGGCCGAGCAGTACTTC. It is translated as CASSPRPTAGAEQYF.

At least ten counts were recorded for this clonotype. The CDR3 sequence is CASRRAGVDNNEQFF. In DNA, the CDR3 is TGTGCCAGCAGGCGTGCGGGGGTCGACAACAATGAGCAGTTCTTC. This rearrangement joins TRBV7-8 to TRBJ2-1, with TRBD2 matching 7 bases. V shed 6 bases, J shed 5 bases, and the junction held 10 bases outside the gene matches. CDR1 and CDR2 (germline): SGHVS, FQNEAQ. The CDR3 covers 15 residues.

The chain joins TRBV12-3 or TRBV12-4 to TRBJ1-1, with a tentative D call TRBD1 (5 bases). CDR3 length equals 14 residues. Trimming removed 6 bases from V and 5 bases from J, with 16 bases in between. CDR3 in DNA: TGTGCCAGCAGCCTAATCCACCAGGGTACTGAAGCTTTCTTT. Residues: CASSLIHQGTEAFF.

This chain links TRBV3-1 with TRBJ2-7, with 7 bases that match TRBD2. Per germline, CDR1 LGHDT and CDR2 YNNKEL (reference sequence). This CDR3 is built from 14 residues. V was clipped by 1 base and J by 2 bases; unmatched bases: 2. Here the CDR3 DNA reads TGTGCCAGCAGCCAAGCCAGCGGGGCCTACGAGCAGTACTTC. Translated, it gives CASSQASGAYEQYF.

This clonotype was seen only a few times. The gene calls are TRBV19 and TRBJ2-7; the D is unclear. Deletions cut 2 bases from V and 3 bases from J, with 14 bases between. The CDR3 consists of 15 residues. Germline lookup yields CDR1 LNHDA and CDR2 SQIVND (reference sequence). Here the CDR3 reads CASSITSVGLYEQYF. The DNA of the CDR3 is TGTGCCAGTAGTATAACGTCCGTCGGGCTCTACGAGCAGTACTTC.

V gene TRBV7-2 combines with J gene TRBJ2-2, with D uncertain. CDR3 length: 13 residues. Germline values: CDR1 SGHTA, CDR2 FQGNSA. Trimming took 8 bases from V and 3 from J, leaving 10 bases between them. CDR3 in DNA: TGTGCCAGCCAAGGTTCACACACCGGGGAGCTGTTTTTT. Translating it yields CASQGSHTGELFF. The full variable domain, with the rest looked up from reference TRBV7-2 and TRBJ2-2, is GAGVSQSPSNKVTEKGKDVELRCDPISGHTALYWYRQSLGQGLEFLIYFQGNSAPDKSGLPSDRFSAERTGGSVSTLTIQRTQQEDSAVYLCASQGSHTGELFFGEGSRLTVL.

V usage is TRBV4-1 and J usage is TRBJ2-1; 7 bases line up with TRBD1. This CDR3 has 14 residues. Germline CDR1 and CDR2: MGHRA and YSYEKL. The V and J ends lost 4 bases and 5 bases, in that order; junction bases with no gene match: 5. DNA of the CDR3: TGCGCCAGCAGCCCGACAGGGAGAGACAATGAGCAGTTCTTC. Protein product: CASSPTGRDNEQFF.

The sample holds many counts of this clonotype. The chain combines TRBV5-5 with TRBJ2-7; the D is unclear. Trimming pared 4 bases from V and 0 bases from J, leaving 17 bases between. CDR1 is SGHKS and CDR2 is YYEKEE in the germline V gene (reference sequence). The CDR3 has 16 amino acids. The CDR3 reads CASSLFSGPISYEQYF. CDR3 nucleotide sequence: TGTGCCAGCAGCCTATTTTCAGGACCCATCTCCTACGAGCAGTACTTC.

The genes are TRBV5-1 and TRBJ1-1; 7 positions agree with TRBD1. Germline V gene sequence: CDR1 SGHRS, CDR2 YFSETQ. This CDR3 has 15 residues. Germline trimming cut 0 bases from V and 4 bases from J; bases unmatched to any gene: 6. The CDR3 bases are TGCGCCAGCAGCTTGGAGAATGCAGGGGGCACTGAAGCTTTCTTT. It codes for CASSLENAGGTEAFF.

In its sample, this clonotype was seen many times. The J gene is TRBJ1-3, the V gene TRBV20-1; 8 bases are a match to TRBD1. The V gene's germline CDR1 is DFQATT and CDR2 SNEGSKA (reference sequence). V shed 6 bases, J shed 4 bases, and the junction held 2 bases outside the gene matches. This CDR3 region has 12 residues. In DNA, the CDR3 is TGCAGTGCCCGGACAGGGGGAAACACCATATATTTT. This codes for CSARTGGNTIYF.

This clonotype was found many times. V usage is TRBV3-1 and J usage is TRBJ1-2; D gene unclear. This CDR3 is 13 amino acids long. With 4 bases removed from V and 5 bases from J, the gap between germline ends came to 11 bases. Germline assignment: CDR1 LGHDT and CDR2 YNNKEL (reference sequence). The CDR3 DNA sequence: TGTGCCAGCAGCCCAGGAAGAGCTTATGGCTACACCTTC. Translating gives CASSPGRAYGYTF. The complete variable domain, with remaining parts taken from reference TRBV3-1 and TRBJ1-2, reads DTAVSQTPKYLVTQMGNDKSIKCEQNLGHDTMYWYKQDSKKFLKIMFSYNNKELIINETVPNRFSPKSPDKAHLNLHINSLELGDSAVYFCASSPGRAYGYTFGSGTRLTVV.

Comments on this clonotype: One end of the junction does not line up with germline, which may come from a read error. The CDR3 is CASSQRETKYF. CDR3 nucleotide sequence: TGTGCCAGCAGCCAGCGAGAGACCAAGTACTTC. V and J are TRBV3-1 and TRBJ2-5, with unresolved D. The germline CDR1 and CDR2 sequences are LGHDT and YNNKEL (reference sequence). The length of the CDR3 is 11 residues.

V usage is TRBV7-2 and J usage is TRBJ1-2; TRBD1 agrees at 7 bases. The CDR3 is 15 residues long. V gave up 5 bases and J gave up 5 bases; unmatched junction bases: 11. In germline, CDR1 is SGHTA, CDR2 FQGNSA. The CDR3 is CASSITGTETYGYTF. CDR3 DNA sequence: TGTGCCAGCAGCATTACCGGGACAGAGACTTATGGCTACACCTTC.

This clonotype was seen once. A single base separates this from a much larger clone, so it may be a read error. This chain uses TRBV11-3 with TRBJ2-1, with 9 bases lining up with TRBD2. The germline V gene has CDR1 SGHNT and CDR2 YENEEA. This CDR3 spans 18 amino acids. The CDR3 region has the DNA TGTGCCAGCAGCTTGAGGGGTGCCGGGCTAGCGGGGTACAATGAGCAGATCTTC. This translates into CASSLRGAGLAGYNEQIF.

Points on this clonotype: This may be a read error, as it is one base from a much larger clone. The chain employs TRBV20-1 and TRBJ1-1; D is unclear. CDR3 length equals 12 residues. Germline-derived CDR1 and CDR2 are DFQATT and SNEGSKA (reference sequence). The CDR3 nucleotides are TGCAGCCTAGGGAACAGGAACACTGAAGCTTTCTTT. Translating gives CSLGNRNTEAFF.

This clonotype has a count of ten or more. The J gene is TRBJ2-5, the V gene TRBV6-5; TRBD2 aligns across 7 bases. This CDR3 has 15 amino acids. V shed 6 bases, J shed 5 bases, and the junction held 12 bases outside the gene matches. Per the germline V gene, CDR1 is MNHEY and CDR2 is SVGAGI. The CDR3 DNA reads as TGTGCCAGCAGCTCAACGGGAGGTCTTAGGGAGACCCAGTACTTC. This encodes CASSSTGGLRETQYF.